This T cell receptor beta chain originates from a study of shared clonotypes between healthy human individuals. The CDR3 totals 13 residues. CDR1 is MNHEY and CDR2 is SVGAGI in the germline V gene. V was cut by 2 bases and J by 3 bases, with 8 bases left in between. Remarks on this clone: Other DNA sequences within the sample encode an identical CDR3.

Profiling relied on immunoSEQ multiplex PCR, and the TCRdb table lists in-frame clones only, not all of them. The repertoire has about 2.3 million clones, over 85% of them found once; the top ten carry under 0.45%. What was sequenced was naive CD4+ T cells from PBMCs. Documented subset: CD45RA+ positively selected. The clonotype was recovered from a man between 18 and 35 years old in good health. Some clones in this sample may be carry-over from other donors' samples. V and J are TRBV6-5 and TRBJ2-7; D ambiguous. CDR3 in DNA: TGTGCCAGCAGTTACCCCGGTAGCTACGAGCAGTACTTC. Its protein product is CASSYPGSYEQYF.